The present T cell receptor (beta chain) was sequenced within a study of shared clonotypes between healthy human individuals. On the study more broadly: Serving as donors were two women and three men, whose ages spanned 18 to 49.

Measured with immunoSEQ multiplex PCR; TCRdb has only the in-frame clones, and not every one. The repertoire has around 1.9 million clones, about 92% of them found once; the top ten carry under 2%. Study findings and constraints: Genetic and exposure-history diversity was limited by the small donor number. Against clonotypes common to all four donors, non-shared ones had lower generation probabilities.

Unmatched junction bases numbered 16, after V lost 5 bases and J lost 4 bases. This CDR3 comprises 18 residues. The V gene's germline CDR1 is MGHRA and CDR2 YSYEKL. Naive CD8 cells lacked CD45RO and underwent positive selection for CCR7, leaving out terminally differentiated effector memory CD45RA+ cells. A word on this clone: Its matching antigen is unknown.

J is TRBJ2-1 and V is TRBV4-1, with 8 bases identical to TRBD2. The source material was naive CD8+ T cells from PBMCs. This clonotype was sampled from a man in his late teens or twenties in good health. Some clones in this sample may be carry-over from other donors' samples. The CDR3 sequence is CASSSEQIGSGTYNEQFF. CDR3 nucleotides: TGCGCCAGCAGCTCAGAGCAGATAGGTAGCGGGACTTACAATGAGCAGTTCTTC.